These T cell receptor beta chains were read from a single sample in a study of blood T cell repertoires in COVID-19. The protocol was immunoSEQ multiplex PCR, while the TCRdb copy is restricted to in-frame clones and leaves out a portion. Of roughly 250,000 clones in the sample, approximately 83% were seen once. Sequenced material: peripheral blood. These receptors were collected from a woman of 80 years or more with acute or convalescent COVID-19. Each CDR3 is given with its conserved first and last residue. D genes are given only for firm matches. Clone size appears in some rows only: once, few, many, or a class for an expanded clone.

clone_size,d_call,j_call,v_call,cdr3_nt,cdr3_aa
.,TRBD2,TRBJ2-3,TRBV30,TGTGCCTGGACTAGCGGGGGGGCAGATACGCAGTATTTT,CAWTSGGADTQYF
.,.,TRBJ2-3,TRBV2,TGTGCCACGACAGGGACTACAGATACGCAGTATTTT,CATTGTTDTQYF
.,TRBD2,TRBJ2-7,TRBV29-1,TGCAGCGTTATGACTAGCGGGGGCTACGAGCAGTACTTC,CSVMTSGGYEQYF
.,.,TRBJ1-2,TRBV11-2,TGTGCCAGCAGCTCAGGAGGGATCTATGGCTACACCTTC,CASSSGGIYGYTF
few,TRBD1,TRBJ1-2,TRBV5-1,TGCGCCAGCAGCTTGGGTGACAGGGGGCGCGGGGGCTACACCTTC,CASSLGDRGRGGYTF
.,.,TRBJ2-2,TRBV19,TGTGCCAGTAGTATCGAGGACAGAGAAACCGGGGAGCTGTTTTTT,CASSIEDRETGELFF
.,TRBD1,TRBJ1-3,TRBV28,TGTGCCAGCCTAGGGACAGGCTCTGGAAACACCATATATTTT,CASLGTGSGNTIYF
.,.,TRBJ2-1,TRBV30,TGTGCCTGGAGTAAAGGGGAATACAATGAGCAGTTCTTC,CAWSKGEYNEQFF
.,.,TRBJ1-3,TRBV9,TGTGCCAGCAGCGCGGGACATACCAACTCTGGAAACACCATATATTTT,CASSAGHTNSGNTIYF
few,TRBD1,TRBJ2-7,TRBV18,TGTGCCAGCTCACCACCGCGGACAGGCTTACCATCGCTTTACTTC,CASSPPRTGLPSLYF
many,TRBD2,TRBJ2-5,TRBV29-1,TGCAGCGTTGAATTCGGCGGGGGGGCCGGTGAGACCCAGTACTTC,CSVEFGGGAGETQYF
.,.,TRBJ1-4,TRBV18,TGTGCCAGCTCACCAAAGGATGGAGGGGTTAATGAAAAACTGTTTTTT,CASSPKDGGVNEKLFF
few,TRBD1,TRBJ1-1,TRBV14,TGTGCCAGCAGCTTCCAGGGGGACACTGAAGCTTTCTTT,CASSFQGDTEAFF
.,.,TRBJ1-3,TRBV28,TGTGCCAGCAGTTTATCAAAAACAGGTTCCTCTGGAAACACCATATATTTT,CASSLSKTGSSGNTIYF
.,.,TRBJ1-1,TRBV5-1,TGCGCCAGCAGCCCGACCCCAGGGAACACTGAAGCTTTCTTT,CASSPTPGNTEAFF
.,.,TRBJ1-1,TRBV3-1/TRBV3-2,TGTGCCAGCAGCCAGAGGTGGACTGAAGCTTTCTTT,CASSQRWTEAFF
.,TRBD1,TRBJ2-2,TRBV15,TGTGCCACCAGCAGAGAAAACAGGGGCACCGGGGAGCTGTTTTTT,CATSRENRGTGELFF
few,.,TRBJ1-6,TRBV19,TGTGCCAGTAGTATGGATAGCAGCTTCTATAATTCACCCCTCCACTTT,CASSMDSSFYNSPLHF
.,.,TRBJ1-6,TRBV3-1/TRBV3-2,TGTGCCAGCAGCCAAGGAATTGCAGTTACTAATTCACCCCTCCACTTT,CASSQGIAVTNSPLHF
.,.,TRBJ2-3,TRBV25-1,TGTGCCAGCAGTGCTACAGGGTCATCGACAGATACGCAGTATTTT,CASSATGSSTDTQYF
.,.,TRBJ1-6,TRBV6-4,TGTGCCAGCAGAACCGACAAAGGAGGGTCACCCCTCCACTTT,CASRTDKGGSPLHF
.,TRBD2,TRBJ2-7,TRBV12-5,TGTGCTAGTGGTCCTCTGGCTAGCGGGGGAACCGAGCAGTACTTC,CASGPLASGGTEQYF
.,.,TRBJ1-2,TRBV7-2,TGTGCCAGCAGCGCTGCTAGAGGGGGTCGGCCAGCTAACTATGGCTACACCTTC,CASSAARGGRPANYGYTF
.,TRBD1,TRBJ2-5,TRBV28,TGTGCCAGCACCCCAGCGACAGGGTTTCAAGAGACCCAGTACTTC,CASTPATGFQETQYF
.,.,TRBJ2-5,TRBV7-2,TGTGCCAGCAGCTTAGCGATGTCGAGGTCCGCGGGGGAGACCCAGTACTTC,CASSLAMSRSAGETQYF
.,TRBD1,TRBJ1-1,TRBV5-4,TGTGCCAGCAGCCCAGGGGGGACGATGAACACTGAAGCTTTCTTT,CASSPGGTMNTEAFF
.,.,TRBJ1-2,TRBV2,TGTGCCAGCACGGGGATTGACTATGGCTACACCTTC,CASTGIDYGYTF
.,.,TRBJ2-2,TRBV21-1,TGTGCCAGCAGCGCCCACAAGTACACCGGGGAGCTGTTTTTT,CASSAHKYTGELFF
.,TRBD2,TRBJ2-7,TRBV20-1,TGCAGTGCTAGTAGGACTAGCGGGGGGTTAGACGAGCAGTACTTC,CSASRTSGGLDEQYF
.,TRBD1,TRBJ1-4,TRBV5-1,TGCGCCAGCAGTGGGGGACAGGGTGAAAAACTGTTTTTT,CASSGGQGEKLFF
.,TRBD1,TRBJ2-7,TRBV19,TGTGCCAGTAGTACTTCCGGGACAGGGCCCTACGAGCAGTACTTC,CASSTSGTGPYEQYF
.,TRBD1,TRBJ1-2,TRBV9,TGTGCCAGCAGCGTAGGCCCCCGAGACAGGGCGGAAGGCTACACCTTC,CASSVGPRDRAEGYTF
few,.,TRBJ1-3,TRBV15,TGTGCCACCGCGTGGGGAGGTAGACCGTCCTCTGGAAACACCATATATTTT,CATAWGGRPSSGNTIYF
once,TRBD1,TRBJ2-2,TRBV5-4,TGTGCCAGCAGCTCCGGGACAGGGGGCACCGGGGAGCTGTTTTTT,CASSSGTGGTGELFF
.,.,TRBJ1-5,TRBV3-1/TRBV3-2,TGTGCCAGCAGCCAATTCCAGGGTCAGCCCCAGCATTTT,CASSQFQGQPQHF
.,.,TRBJ1-5,TRBV9,TGTGCCAGCAGCGTAGCCGCAGGGGACCAGCCCCAGCATTTT,CASSVAAGDQPQHF
few,.,TRBJ1-2,TRBV29-1,TGCAGCGTTGAATTCCCAGAAAGAAACTATGGCTACACCTTC,CSVEFPERNYGYTF
.,.,TRBJ2-3,TRBV12-2,TGTGCAAGTCGCAACTCCCCGGATACGCAGTATTTT,CASRNSPDTQYF
once,.,TRBJ2-2,TRBV5-4,TGTGCCAGCAGCTCAGGCGGGACGGGGAACACCGGGGAGCTGTTTTTT,CASSSGGTGNTGELFF
.,.,TRBJ1-5,TRBV29-1,TGCAGCGTTGCACGGGAGGGACAGCCCCAGCATTTT,CSVAREGQPQHF
once,TRBD2,TRBJ2-3,TRBV28,TGTGCCAGCAGTTCCAGACTAGCGGGGGGGAGTATAGATACGCAGTATTTT,CASSSRLAGGSIDTQYF
few,.,TRBJ2-7,TRBV3-1/TRBV3-2,TGTGCCAGCAGCCAAGGTTCGGTCTACGAGCAGTACTTC,CASSQGSVYEQYF
.,.,TRBJ2-7,TRBV27,TGTGCCAGCAGAAGGACTTCTAGCTCCTACGAGCAGTACTTC,CASRRTSSSYEQYF
.,.,TRBJ1-3,TRBV19,TGTGCCAGCCGCGAGACCCTTCAGGCCCTCTCTGGAAACACCATATATTTT,CASRETLQALSGNTIYF
.,.,TRBJ1-2,TRBV20-1,TGCAGTGCTAGAGCCGGTGTTGGCTACACCTTC,CSARAGVGYTF
once,TRBD1,TRBJ1-6,TRBV2,TGTGCCAGCATGCCCGGGACAGGGGGTTCACCCCTCCACTTT,CASMPGTGGSPLHF
.,.,TRBJ1-5,TRBV2,TGTGCCAGCGGTCGACAGTATAGCAATCAGCCCCAGCATTTT,CASGRQYSNQPQHF
.,.,TRBJ2-6,TRBV9,TGTGCCAGCAGCGTAGGGGCCTCTGGGGCCAACGTCCTGACTTTC,CASSVGASGANVLTF
.,TRBD1,TRBJ2-7,TRBV2,TGTGCCAGCAGTGCGGACAGGGTCGGAGGCGAGCAGTACTTC,CASSADRVGGEQYF
.,TRBD1,TRBJ1-6,TRBV13,TGTGCCAGCAGCCGTCGACAGGGTAATTCACCCCTCCACTTT,CASSRRQGNSPLHF
.,TRBD1,TRBJ2-2,TRBV28,TGTGCCAGCAGTTACAGGGGGCGCACCGGGGAGCTGTTTTTT,CASSYRGRTGELFF
.,TRBD2,TRBJ2-5,TRBV5-4,TGTGCCAGCAGCCGCGGCTCGCGGGGGGTACAAGAGACCCAGTACTTC,CASSRGSRGVQETQYF
.,.,TRBJ1-1,TRBV7-8,TGTGCCAGCAGCGCCCCAGGCCCCCTGGACACTGAAGCTTTCTTT,CASSAPGPLDTEAFF
.,TRBD1,TRBJ1-5,TRBV2,TGTGCCAGCAGTGGGAGATCCCGGACAGGTCAGCCCCAGCATTTT,CASSGRSRTGQPQHF
.,TRBD2,TRBJ2-1,TRBV2,TGTGCCAGCAGTGATCCCGGGGGGGCCTATAATGAGCAGTTCTTC,CASSDPGGAYNEQFF
once,TRBD1,TRBJ1-5,TRBV18,TGTGCCAGCTCACTTACCGGATCCGGGACAGGGATGATTCAGCCCCAGCATTTT,CASSLTGSGTGMIQPQHF
.,.,TRBJ2-2,TRBV7-3,TGTGCCAGCAGCTCGGCTGGAGGGATTAACACCGGGGAGCTGTTTTTT,CASSSAGGINTGELFF
.,.,TRBJ2-1,TRBV7-2,TGTGCCAGCAGCTTAGTCGGGAGCTCCTACAATGAGCAGTTCTTC,CASSLVGSSYNEQFF